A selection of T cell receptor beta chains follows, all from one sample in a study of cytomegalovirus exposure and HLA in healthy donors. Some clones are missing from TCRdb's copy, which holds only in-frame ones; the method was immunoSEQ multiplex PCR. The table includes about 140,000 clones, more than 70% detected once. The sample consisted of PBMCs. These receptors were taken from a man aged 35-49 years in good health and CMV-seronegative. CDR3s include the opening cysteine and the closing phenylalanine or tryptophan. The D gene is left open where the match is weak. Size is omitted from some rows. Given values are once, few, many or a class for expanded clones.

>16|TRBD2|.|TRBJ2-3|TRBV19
CASSPRTSGTAGTQYF
TGTGCCAGTAGTCCCCGGACTAGCGGGACGGCGGGTACGCAGTATTTT
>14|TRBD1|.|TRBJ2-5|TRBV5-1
CASSSPQGVETQYF
TGCGCCAGCAGCTCCCCCCAGGGGGTTGAGACCCAGTACTTC
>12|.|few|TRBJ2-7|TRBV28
CASSVQNYEQYF
TGTGCCAGCAGTGTCCAAAACTACGAGCAGTACTTC
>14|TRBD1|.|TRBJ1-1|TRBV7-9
CASSSGQGDTEAFF
TGTGCCAGCAGCTCGGGACAGGGGGACACTGAAGCTTTCTTT
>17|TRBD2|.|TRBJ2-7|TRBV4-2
CASSQDPQRGSSYEQYF
TGTGCCAGCAGCCAAGACCCCCAGCGGGGGTCCTCCTACGAGCAGTACTTC
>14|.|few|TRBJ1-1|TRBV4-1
CASSLDGLNTEAFF
TGCGCCAGCAGCCTAGACGGTTTGAACACTGAAGCTTTCTTT
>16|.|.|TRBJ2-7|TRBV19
CASSTLQGIASGEQYF
TGTGCCAGTAGTACCTTACAGGGTATAGCATCGGGTGAGCAGTACTTC
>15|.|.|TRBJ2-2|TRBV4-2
CASSVRNSYTGELFF
TGTGCCAGCAGCGTACGGAACAGTTACACCGGGGAGCTGTTTTTT
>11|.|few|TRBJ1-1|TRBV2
CASRGNTEAFF
TGTGCCAGCCGAGGGAACACTGAAGCTTTCTTT
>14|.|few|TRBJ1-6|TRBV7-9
CASSLGGGGTTLHF
TGTGCCAGCAGCTTAGGGGGAGGGGGGACCACCCTCCACTTT
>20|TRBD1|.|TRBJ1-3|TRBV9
CASSVYAGGFFYESGNTIYF
TGTGCCAGCAGCGTTTATGCAGGGGGCTTCTTTTATGAATCTGGAAACACCATATATTTT
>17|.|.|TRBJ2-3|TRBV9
CASSVEAGTRSTDTQYF
TGTGCCAGCAGCGTAGAGGCGGGGACCAGAAGCACAGATACGCAGTATTTT
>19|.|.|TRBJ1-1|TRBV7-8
CASSFLPEGGGNMNTEAFF
TGTGCCAGCAGCTTTCTCCCGGAGGGGGGAGGGAACATGAACACTGAAGCTTTCTTT
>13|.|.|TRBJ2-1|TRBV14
CATATDRGRWQFF
TGTGCCACCGCGACTGACCGCGGTCGATGGCAGTTCTTC
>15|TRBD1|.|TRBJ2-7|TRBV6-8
CASVPGTGRGYEQYF
TGTGCCAGCGTCCCCGGGACAGGGAGGGGGTACGAGCAGTACTTC
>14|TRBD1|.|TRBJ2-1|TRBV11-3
CASSPRQGMDEQFF
TGTGCCAGCAGCCCCCGACAGGGAATGGATGAGCAGTTCTTC
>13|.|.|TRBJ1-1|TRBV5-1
CASTSLPDTEAFF
TGCGCCAGCACCTCACTGCCCGACACTGAAGCTTTCTTT
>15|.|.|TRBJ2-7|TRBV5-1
CASRQGPPHSYEQYF
TGCGCCAGCAGGCAGGGTCCCCCTCACTCCTACGAGCAGTACTTC
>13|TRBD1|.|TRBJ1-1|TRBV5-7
CASSSLLTGRAFF
TGTGCCAGCAGCTCCCTTCTGACAGGGAGGGCTTTCTTT
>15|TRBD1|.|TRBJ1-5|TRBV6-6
CASSGGTGGIQPQHF
TGTGCCAGCAGTGGGGGGACAGGGGGAATTCAGCCCCAGCATTTT
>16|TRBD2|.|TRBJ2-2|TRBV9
CASSVGGLVGAGELFF
TGTGCCAGCAGCGTAGGGGGACTAGTCGGGGCCGGGGAGCTGTTTTTT
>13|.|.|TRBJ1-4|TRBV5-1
CASSLGGGEKLFF
TGCGCCAGCAGCCTTGGGGGGGGTGAAAAACTGTTTTTT
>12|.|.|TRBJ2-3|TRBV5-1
CASSLVADTQYF
TGCGCCAGCAGCTTGGTGGCCGATACGCAGTATTTT
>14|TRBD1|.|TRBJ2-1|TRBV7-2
CASSLVDRAHEQFF
TGTGCCAGCAGCTTAGTAGACAGGGCTCATGAGCAGTTCTTC
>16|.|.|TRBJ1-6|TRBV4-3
CASSQILSGTPVFPHF
TGCGCCAGCAGCCAAATTCTCAGCGGCACCCCAGTTTTCCCTCACTTT
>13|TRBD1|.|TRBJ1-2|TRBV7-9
CASSSGQLYGYTF
TGTGCCAGCAGCTCGGGACAGCTCTATGGCTACACCTTC
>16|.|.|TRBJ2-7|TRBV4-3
CASSQEIADIAYEQYF
TGCGCCAGCAGCCAAGAAATTGCGGACATCGCCTACGAGCAGTACTTC
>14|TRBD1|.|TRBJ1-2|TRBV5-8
CASSPGQGFYGYTF
TGTGCCAGCAGCCCGGGACAGGGGTTCTATGGCTACACCTTC
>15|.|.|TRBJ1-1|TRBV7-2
CASSSRGTFGTEAFF
TGTGCCAGCAGCTCCAGAGGGACATTTGGCACTGAAGCTTTCTTT
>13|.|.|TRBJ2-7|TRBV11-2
CASSLGSSYEQYF
TGTGCCAGCAGCCTCGGGTCATCCTACGAGCAGTACTTC
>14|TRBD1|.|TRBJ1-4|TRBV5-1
CASSTTGGAEKLFF
TGCGCCAGCAGCACTACAGGGGGGGCTGAAAAACTGTTTTTT
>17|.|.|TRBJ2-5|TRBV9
CASSANPEGIGEETQYF
TGTGCCAGCAGCGCCAACCCGGAGGGGATTGGGGAAGAGACCCAGTACTTC
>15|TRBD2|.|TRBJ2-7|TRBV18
CASSATSGGAEEQYF
TGTGCCAGCTCAGCTACTAGCGGGGGGGCCGAGGAGCAGTACTTC
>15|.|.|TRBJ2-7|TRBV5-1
CASSADPGTSYEQYF
TGCGCCAGCAGCGCGGATCCCGGGACAAGCTACGAGCAGTACTTC
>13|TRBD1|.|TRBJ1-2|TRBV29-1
CSARWETGYGYTF
TGCAGCGCCCGGTGGGAGACAGGGTATGGCTACACCTTC
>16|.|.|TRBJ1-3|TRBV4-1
CASSPLGGSFGNTIYF
TGCGCCAGCAGCCCACTTGGTGGTTCCTTCGGAAACACCATATATTTT
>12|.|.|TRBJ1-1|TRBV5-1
CASSFGGTEAFF
TGCGCCAGCAGCTTTGGGGGGACTGAAGCTTTCTTT
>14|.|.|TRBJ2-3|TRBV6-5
CASSYGLKTDTQYF
TGTGCCAGCAGTTACGGACTTAAAACAGATACGCAGTATTTT
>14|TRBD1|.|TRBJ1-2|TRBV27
CASSLSRDRAKHFF
TGTGCCAGCAGTTTATCGCGGGACAGGGCCAAACATTTCTTC
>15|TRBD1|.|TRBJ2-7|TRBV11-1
CASSGAGTGLYEQYF
TGTGCCAGCAGCGGCGCCGGGACAGGGCTTTACGAGCAGTACTTC
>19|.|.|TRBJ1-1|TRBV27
CASSPYGLWGRGNHTEAFF
TGTGCCAGCAGTCCCTACGGGCTGTGGGGCAGGGGAAATCACACTGAAGCTTTCTTT
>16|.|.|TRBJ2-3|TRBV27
CASSYGPPSDTDTQYF
TGTGCCAGCAGTTATGGGCCTCCCTCTGACACAGATACGCAGTATTTT
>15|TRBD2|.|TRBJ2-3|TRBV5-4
CASRKLAGGTDTQYF
TGTGCCAGCAGGAAATTAGCGGGGGGAACAGATACGCAGTATTTT
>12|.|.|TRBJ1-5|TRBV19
CASTKPPQPQHF
TGTGCCAGTACCAAGCCCCCTCAGCCCCAGCATTTT
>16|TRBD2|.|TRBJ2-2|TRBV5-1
CASSILAGLNTGELFF
TGCGCCAGCAGCATTCTAGCGGGACTCAACACCGGGGAGCTGTTTTTT
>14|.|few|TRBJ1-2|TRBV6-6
CASSYMAVTGGYTF
TGTGCCAGCAGTTACATGGCCGTCACAGGTGGCTACACCTTC
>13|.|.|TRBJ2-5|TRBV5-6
CASSWRGEETQYF
TGTGCCAGCAGCTGGAGGGGAGAAGAGACCCAGTACTTC
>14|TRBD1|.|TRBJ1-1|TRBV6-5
CASSPTGTNTEAFF
TGTGCCAGCAGCCCGACAGGGACGAACACTGAAGCTTTCTTT
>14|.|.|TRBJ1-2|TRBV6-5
CASSYRGGAHGYTF
TGTGCCAGCAGTTACCGGGGGGGGGCTCATGGCTACACCTTC
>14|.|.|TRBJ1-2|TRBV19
CASSALTPNYGYTF
TGTGCCAGTAGTGCCCTGACACCTAACTATGGCTACACCTTC
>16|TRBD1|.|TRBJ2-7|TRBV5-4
CASSLPGQASSYEQYF
TGTGCCAGCAGCTTGCCCGGACAGGCGAGCTCCTACGAGCAGTACTTC
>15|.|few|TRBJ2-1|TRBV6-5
CASSRAYSSYNEQFF
TGTGCCAGCAGTCGAGCATATAGCTCCTACAATGAGCAGTTCTTC
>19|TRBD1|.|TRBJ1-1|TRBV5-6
CASSRDRRRDWWGNTEAFF
TGTGCCAGCAGCCGGGACAGGAGGAGGGATTGGTGGGGGAACACTGAAGCTTTCTTT
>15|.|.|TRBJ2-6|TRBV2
CASSGGASGANVLTF
TGTGCCAGCTCTGGGGGGGCATCTGGGGCCAACGTCCTGACTTTC
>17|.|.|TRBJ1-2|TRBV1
CTSSLGGPTGLNYGYTF
TGCACCAGCAGCTTGGGAGGACCGACAGGGCTTAACTATGGCTACACCTTC
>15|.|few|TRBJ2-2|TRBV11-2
CASRRGAVRTGELFF
TGTGCCAGCAGACGGGGGGCAGTAAGGACCGGGGAGCTGTTTTTT
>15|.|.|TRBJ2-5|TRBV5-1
CASSLVSGDTETQYF
TGCGCCAGCAGCTTGGTTTCGGGGGATACAGAGACCCAGTACTTC